Below, 24 T cell receptor beta chains from the same sample are listed, as sequenced in a study of cytomegalovirus exposure and HLA in healthy donors. This PCR relied on a set of 60 Vbeta primers and 13 Jbeta primers. TCRdb's table, derived via immunoSEQ multiplex PCR, lists solely in-frame clones and lacks some. The data contain about 160,000 clones, approximately 70% of them singletons. Sequencing was carried out using PBMCs. These receptors were collected from a man aged 35 to 55 in good health and CMV-seropositive.

The rearrangement joins TRBV6-4 to TRBJ1-1; D perhaps matches TRBD1 (5 bases). CDR3 length equals 14 residues. CDR1 MRHNA and CDR2 SNTAGT come from the germline V gene. V was clipped by 3 bases and J by 4 bases, with 12 bases between them. CDR3 sequence reads: CASSEGGGGTEAFF. The CDR3 DNA is TGTGCCAGCAGTGAGGGGGGGGGAGGCACTGAAGCTTTCTTT.

This clone was seen a few times. V usage is TRBV5-4 and J usage is TRBJ1-2; 9 nucleotides match TRBD1. Losses at the gene ends were 6 bases for V and 3 bases for J; bases not matched to a gene: 9. The CDR3 runs to 15 residues. Per the germline V gene, CDR1 is SGHNT and CDR2 is YYREEE (reference sequence). This chain's CDR3 is CASTVGGQGYYGYTF. Here the CDR3 DNA reads TGTGCCAGCACCGTCGGGGGACAGGGCTACTATGGCTACACCTTC.

The gene calls are TRBV4-3 and TRBJ2-1, with TRBD1 identical over 9 bases. The CDR3 length is 15 residues. Germline V gene lookup returns CDR1 LGHNA and CDR2 YSLEER. V lost 4 bases, J lost 7 bases, and 8 bases stayed unmatched. Here the CDR3 reads CASSRQGQGSNEQFF. The CDR3 coding sequence is TGCGCCAGCAGCCGTCAGGGACAGGGCTCGAATGAGCAGTTCTTC.

This chain joins TRBV2 and TRBJ2-5; D not resolved. V lost 5 bases to trimming and J lost 3 bases, with 10 bases between them. CDR1 is SNHLY, CDR2 FYNNEI, per germline. This CDR3 is 13 amino acids long. CDR3 sequence reads: CASSINAEETQYF. In DNA, the CDR3 is TGTGCCAGCAGTATTAATGCGGAAGAGACCCAGTACTTC.

The chain uses TRBV18 and TRBJ2-7; TRBD1 aligns across 8 bases. Germline assignment: CDR1 KGHSH and CDR2 LQKENI. V dropped 3 bases and J dropped 3; count of bases not matched to a gene: 13. This CDR3 has 17 residues. The CDR3: CASSPAPGQGRSYEQYF. The CDR3 DNA reads as TGTGCCAGCTCACCCGCTCCTGGACAGGGACGAAGCTACGAGCAGTACTTC.

The CDR3, as DNA: TGTGCCAGCAGCTTAAAGTCGGACAGGCACGCCTACGAGCAGTACTTC. Translating gives CASSLKSDRHAYEQYF. The chain joins TRBV5-8 to TRBJ2-7; 7 bases are shared with TRBD1. The V gene's germline CDR1 is SGHTS and CDR2 YDEGEE. After removal of 2 bases from V and 2 bases from J, the junction contained 10 bases not matched to a gene. The CDR3 has 16 amino acids. Based on the CDR3 plus reference TRBV5-8 and TRBJ2-7, the full variable domain is EAGVTQSPTHLIKTRGQQATLRCSPISGHTSVYWYQQALGLGLQFLLWYDEGEERNRGNFPPRFSGRQFPNYSSELNVNALELEDSALYLCASSLKSDRHAYEQYFGPGTRLTVT.

V and J are TRBV2 and TRBJ2-1; weak D call: TRBD2 (5 bases). This CDR3 spans 13 amino acids. CDR1 is SNHLY, CDR2 FYNNEI, per germline. Trimming shortened V by 7 bases and J by 7 bases, and 14 bases separated the two germline ends. The CDR3 coding sequence is TGTGCCAGCAATATGGACGGGGAGAATGAGCAGTTCTTC. Translation gives CASNMDGENEQFF.

In this sample, this clone turned up a few times. The chain employs TRBV2 and TRBJ2-7; 7 nucleotides match TRBD2. V was pared by 0 bases and J by 5 bases, with 7 bases of the junction left unmatched. Germline CDR1 and CDR2: SNHLY and FYNNEI. CDR3 length: 15 residues. The CDR3, as DNA: TGTGCCAGCAGTGAAGCGGTCGCGGGGACTAACGAGCAGTACTTC. Translating it yields CASSEAVAGTNEQYF.

The J gene is TRBJ2-3, the V gene TRBV7-2, with D tentatively TRBD2 (6 bases). From germline, CDR1 is SGHTA and CDR2 FQGNSA. Trimming pared 4 bases from V and 0 bases from J, leaving 11 bases between. The CDR3 is made up of 15 amino acids. The CDR3 loop reads CASSSDYLSTDTQYF. Here the CDR3 DNA reads TGTGCCAGCAGCTCGGACTACCTGAGCACAGATACGCAGTATTTT.

This clone was observed a handful of times. J is TRBJ2-2 and V is TRBV11-3; 9 bases are a match to TRBD1. With V trimmed by 5 bases and J by 6 bases, 13 bases remained unmatched. The CDR3 has 17 amino acids. In germline, CDR1 is SGHNT, CDR2 YENEEA. For the CDR3, the DNA is TGTGCCAGCAGCCAGTCACCGGGACAGGGATCCTCCGGGGAGCTGTTTTTT. Translating gives CASSQSPGQGSSGELFF.

This clone was observed a handful of times. The chain combines TRBV5-4 with TRBJ1-2; 8 bases are a match to TRBD1. Germline V gene lookup returns CDR1 SGHNT and CDR2 YYREEE (reference sequence). The CDR3 is 14 residues long. V dropped 4 bases and J dropped 4; count of bases not matched to a gene: 6. Here the CDR3 DNA reads TGTGCCAGCAGCACAGGGGGTCTCCCCTATGGCTACACCTTC. It translates to CASSTGGLPYGYTF.

The V and J genes are TRBV5-5 and TRBJ1-2; unclear D gene. Trimming stripped 0 bases from V and 5 bases from J, with 8 bases between. CDR1 and CDR2 (germline): SGHKS, YYEKEE (reference sequence). This CDR3 spans 13 amino acids. The CDR3 protein is CASSLGALYGYTF. CDR3 nucleotides: TGTGCCAGCAGCTTGGGCGCCTTATATGGCTACACCTTC.

This clone appeared once. This sequence joins TRBV4-2 and TRBJ2-7, with TRBD2 matching over 16 bases. V was clipped by 3 bases and J by 3 bases; unmatched bases: 20. CDR3 length: 22 residues. Germline values: CDR1 LGHNA, CDR2 YNFKEQ. The CDR3 coding sequence is TGTGCCAGCAGCCAGGAAACCTTACGCGGGACTAGCGGGGGGGCCCTGTTCTACGAGCAGTACTTC. This sequence encodes CASSQETLRGTSGGALFYEQYF.

For this clone: Other DNA sequences within the sample encode an identical CDR3. The chain links TRBV7-3 to TRBJ1-1; 9 nucleotides match TRBD1. V gave up 5 bases and J gave up 4 bases; unmatched junction bases: 2. This CDR3 has 13 amino acids. Germline V gene data show CDR1 as SGHTA and CDR2 as FQGTGA. The CDR3 DNA follows: TGTGCCAGCAGCGCGACAGGGGGCACTGAAGCTTTCTTT. Translated: CASSATGGTEAFF.

This clone has only a few counts. The gene calls are TRBV7-9 and TRBJ2-5; tentatively, D is TRBD2 (5 bases). This CDR3 spans 13 amino acids. Germline values: CDR1 SEHNR, CDR2 FQNEAQ (reference sequence). Between the trimmed V and J ends, which lost 1 base and 11 bases, there was a span of 14 bases. This CDR3 reads CASSLGQPREQYF. For the CDR3, the DNA is TGTGCCAGCAGCTTAGGTCAGCCGAGGGAGCAGTACTTC.

The chain carries TRBV19 and TRBJ1-1, with a weak D call TRBD1 (5 bases). V dropped 4 bases and J dropped 0 bases, with 12 bases sitting between them. Germline CDR1 reads LNHDA; CDR2 reads SQIVND (reference sequence). There are 15 residues in the CDR3. The CDR3 sequence is CASSTQTAMNTEAFF. CDR3 nucleotides: TGTGCCAGTAGTACCCAGACAGCTATGAACACTGAAGCTTTCTTT.

This chain links TRBV2 with TRBJ1-5; maybe TRBD1 (5 bases). Germline-derived CDR1 and CDR2 are SNHLY and FYNNEI. The ends were cut back, 7 bases at V and 4 bases at J, with 11 bases in the middle. CDR3 length equals 13 residues. The CDR3 region has the DNA TGTGCCAGCATGACGGACACTAATCAGCCCCAGCATTTT. Its translation: CASMTDTNQPQHF.

The V call is TRBV7-2, the J call TRBJ2-3; 7 bases map to TRBD2. Germline CDR1 reads SGHTA; CDR2 reads FQGNSA. Trimming cost V 6 bases and J 2 bases; bases outside gene matches: 14. CDR3 size: 17 residues. The CDR3: CASSYGGGRPNTDTQYF. The CDR3, as DNA: TGTGCCAGCAGTTACGGCGGGGGTCGTCCTAACACAGATACGCAGTATTTT.

The chain combines TRBV5-1 with TRBJ2-7; D possibly corresponds to TRBD1 (5 bases). The germline V and J ends were trimmed by 0 bases and 0 bases, with 10 bases remaining between them. The germline V gene encodes CDR1 SGHRS and CDR2 YFSETQ. This CDR3 has 15 residues. The CDR3 is CASSLVAGSSYEQYF. In DNA, the CDR3 is TGCGCCAGCAGCTTGGTGGCAGGGTCCTCCTACGAGCAGTACTTC.

This chain joins TRBV2 and TRBJ2-7, with D unclear. Between the trimmed V and J ends, which lost 8 bases and 3 bases, there was a span of 5 bases. CDR1 and CDR2 (germline): SNHLY, FYNNEI. The CDR3 covers 10 residues. CDR3 DNA sequence: TGTGCCAGCGCCGGCTACGAGCAGTACTTC. It yields the protein CASAGYEQYF. The variable domain in full, completed from reference TRBV2 and TRBJ2-7, reads EPEVTQTPSHQVTQMGQEVILRCVPISNHLYFYWYRQILGQKVEFLVSFYNNEISEKSEIFDDQFSVERPDGSNFTLKIRSTKLEDSAMYFCASAGYEQYFGPGTRLTVT.

This clone has just a few counts. The chain couples TRBV7-9 to TRBJ2-4, with a possible D match to TRBD1 (5 bases). V was cut by 0 bases and J by 0 bases, with 9 bases left in between. This CDR3 region has 16 residues. CDR1 is SEHNR, CDR2 FQNEAQ, per germline (reference sequence). The DNA of the CDR3 is TGTGCCAGCAGCTTAGCGTGGCAGGGAGCCAAAAACATTCAGTACTTC. Translation: CASSLAWQGAKNIQYF.

The chain is built from TRBV7-8 and TRBJ2-1; TRBD2 is a possible D gene (7 bases). CDR3 size: 16 residues. Germline loops: CDR1 SGHVS, CDR2 FQNEAQ. Trimming took off 1 base at V and 3 bases at J, with 13 bases between the two ends. CDR3 residues: CASSLVGGGNYNEQFF. The CDR3 bases are TGTGCCAGCAGCTTAGTGGGGGGGGGCAACTACAATGAGCAGTTCTTC.

The sample holds a few counts of this clone. The chain combines TRBV28 with TRBJ2-1; D is possibly TRBD2 (5 bases). V was pared by 6 bases and J by 8 bases, with 17 bases between. This CDR3 spans 14 amino acids. Germline V CDR1 and CDR2: MDHEN, SYDVKM. CDR3 in DNA: TGTGCCAGCAGATCCGACACCCACGGGGATGAGCAGTTCTTC. Translation gives CASRSDTHGDEQFF.

The chain has TRBV6-6 and TRBJ1-4; possibly TRBD1 for D (5 bases). This CDR3 spans 15 amino acids. Looked up from germline, CDR1 is MNHNY and CDR2 is SVGAGI (reference sequence). V was clipped by 2 bases and J by 7 bases, with 14 bases between them. CDR3 in DNA: TGTGCCAGCAGTTACCAAGACGGGACTGGTGAAAAACTGTTTTTT. This codes for CASSYQDGTGEKLFF.